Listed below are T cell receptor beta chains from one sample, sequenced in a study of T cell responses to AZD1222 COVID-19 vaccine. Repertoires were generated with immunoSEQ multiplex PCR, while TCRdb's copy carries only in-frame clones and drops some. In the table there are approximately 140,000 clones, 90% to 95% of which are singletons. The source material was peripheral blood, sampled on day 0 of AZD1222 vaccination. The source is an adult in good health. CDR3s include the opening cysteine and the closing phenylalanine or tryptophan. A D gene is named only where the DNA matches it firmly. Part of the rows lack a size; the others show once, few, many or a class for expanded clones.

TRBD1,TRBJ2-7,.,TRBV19,TGTGCCAGTAGCCCGGACAGGGTCTCCTACGAGCAGTACTTC,CASSPDRVSYEQYF
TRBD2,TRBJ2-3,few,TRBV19,TGTGCCAGTAGTAGGGTAGCGGGAAGGAAGACAGATACGCAGTATTTT,CASSRVAGRKTDTQYF
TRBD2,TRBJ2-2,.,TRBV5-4,TGTGCCAGCAGCTTGGGTCCAGCGGGAGGGTCCGGGGAGCTGTTTTTT,CASSLGPAGGSGELFF
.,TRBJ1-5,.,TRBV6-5,TGTGCCAGCAACCCAACAGGGTCGGGTCAGCCCCAGCATTTT,CASNPTGSGQPQHF
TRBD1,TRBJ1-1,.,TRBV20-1,TGCAGTGCTAGTAACAGGGGTGCGAACACTGAAGCTTTCTTT,CSASNRGANTEAFF
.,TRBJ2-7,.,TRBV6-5,TGTGCCAGCAGTTACTCCGGGGGCTCCTACGAGCAGTACTTC,CASSYSGGSYEQYF
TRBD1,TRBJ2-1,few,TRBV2,TGTGCCAATATGGGACAGCTAAGCAATGAGCAGTTCTTC,CANMGQLSNEQFF
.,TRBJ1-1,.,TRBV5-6,TGTGCCAGCAGCTTGGCCGATGGACGCACTGAAGCTTTCTTT,CASSLADGRTEAFF
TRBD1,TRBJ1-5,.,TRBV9,TGTGCCAGCAGCGAGACAGGGGACGGTCAGCCCCAGCATTTT,CASSETGDGQPQHF
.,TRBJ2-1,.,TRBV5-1,TGCGCCAGCAGCCCTGATGGTGGGGTTATCTACAATGAGCAGTTCTTC,CASSPDGGVIYNEQFF
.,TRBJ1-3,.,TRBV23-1,TGCGCCAGCAGTCAATCAGGGCCCTCGGGGACCTCTGGAAACACCATATATTTT,CASSQSGPSGTSGNTIYF
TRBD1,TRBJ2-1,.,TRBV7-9,TGTGCCAGCAGGAGGGGGACAGGGGACTCCTACAATGAGCAGTTCTTC,CASRRGTGDSYNEQFF
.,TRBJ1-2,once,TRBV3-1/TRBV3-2,TGTGCCAGCAGCAACGGACGGCGATGGAACTATGGCTACACCTTC,CASSNGRRWNYGYTF
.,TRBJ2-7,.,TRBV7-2,TGTGCCAGCAGCTTAGCGCCCCCGGGAAGTCTTGACTTC,CASSLAPPGSLDF
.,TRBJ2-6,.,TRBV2,TGTGCCAGGGGGACGGGAAACTCTGGGGCCAACGTCCTGACTTTC,CARGTGNSGANVLTF
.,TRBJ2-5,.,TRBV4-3,TGCGCCAGCAGCCAAGCCCTCGCCTACGTGGCCCAGTACTTC,CASSQALAYVAQYF
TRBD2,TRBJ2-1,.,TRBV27,TGTGCCAGCAGTCGAGCGGGAGCAAATGAGCAGTTCTTC,CASSRAGANEQFF
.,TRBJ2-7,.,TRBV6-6,TGTGCCAGCAGCCCCCCGGGTCGGGAGCAGTACTTC,CASSPPGREQYF
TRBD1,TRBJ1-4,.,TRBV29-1,TGCAGCGTCGTCTACAGGGGAGACGAAAAACTGTTTTTT,CSVVYRGDEKLFF
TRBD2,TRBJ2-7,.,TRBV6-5,TGTGCCAGCAGGGGGACTAGCTTTAGATACGAGCAGTACTTC,CASRGTSFRYEQYF
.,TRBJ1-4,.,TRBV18,TGTGCCAGCTCACCAGGCCAGGGATGGCAAAAACTGTTTTTT,CASSPGQGWQKLFF
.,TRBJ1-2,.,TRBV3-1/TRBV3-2,TGTGCCAGCAGTCGGGATAATAACTATGGCTACACCTTC,CASSRDNNYGYTF
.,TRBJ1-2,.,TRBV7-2,TGTGCCAGCAGCTTAGAGGGCGGTTATGGCTACACCTTC,CASSLEGGYGYTF
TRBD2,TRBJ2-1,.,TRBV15,TGTGCCACCAGCAGTCGAGCGGGGGGGTTTCTAAATGAGCAGTTCTTC,CATSSRAGGFLNEQFF
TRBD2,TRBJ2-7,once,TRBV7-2,TGTGCCAGCAGCTTAGAGCTAGCGGGCTTATCCGAGCAGTACTTC,CASSLELAGLSEQYF
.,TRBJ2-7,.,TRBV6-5,TGTGCCAGCAGGGGGGACGAGCAGTACTTC,CASRGDEQYF
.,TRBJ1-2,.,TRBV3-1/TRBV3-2,TGTGCCAGCAGCCACCTCCGGGGTCCCAACTATGGCTACACCTTC,CASSHLRGPNYGYTF
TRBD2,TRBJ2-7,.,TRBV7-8,TGTGCCAGCATGGCTAGCGGGGGGTTTTACGAGCAGTACTTC,CASMASGGFYEQYF
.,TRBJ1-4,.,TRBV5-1,TGCGCCAGCAGCCTACTACAGGGAGGCGAAAAACTGTTTTTT,CASSLLQGGEKLFF
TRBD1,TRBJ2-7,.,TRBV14,TGTGCCAGCAGCCAAGCCGGGACAGGGAGCTCCTACGAGCAGTACTTC,CASSQAGTGSSYEQYF
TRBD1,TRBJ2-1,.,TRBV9,TGTGCCAGCAGCTCACGATTGGGTACAGGGGTCACTCAAACTGAGCAGTTCTTC,CASSSRLGTGVTQTEQFF
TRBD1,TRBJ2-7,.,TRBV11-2,TGTGCCAGCAGTCCCGGGACAGGGATCGAGCAGTACTTC,CASSPGTGIEQYF
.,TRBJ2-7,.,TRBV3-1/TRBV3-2,TGTGCCAGCAGCCTCCTGGATTCCTACGAGCAGTACTTC,CASSLLDSYEQYF
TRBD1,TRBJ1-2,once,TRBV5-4,TGTGCCAGCAGCTCAACAGGGGGCCCTTATGGCTACACCTTC,CASSSTGGPYGYTF
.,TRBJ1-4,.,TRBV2,TGTGCCAGCAGCGCTACAGATGAAAAACTGTTTTTT,CASSATDEKLFF
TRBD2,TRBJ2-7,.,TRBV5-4,TGTGCCAGCAGTCCCGACCTAGCGGGGGGGTCCTACGAGCAGTACTTC,CASSPDLAGGSYEQYF
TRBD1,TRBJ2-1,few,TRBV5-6,TGTGCCAGCAGCTTGTTCCGGACAGGGGGCTGGGAGCAGTTCTTC,CASSLFRTGGWEQFF
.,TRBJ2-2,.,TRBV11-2,TGTGCCAGCAGCTTAGAGGGGAACACCGGGGAGCTGTTTTTT,CASSLEGNTGELFF
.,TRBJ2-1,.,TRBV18,TGTGCCAGCTCACCAGATGTTAAGGGCCATGAGCAGTTCTTC,CASSPDVKGHEQFF
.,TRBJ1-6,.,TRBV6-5,TGTGCCAGCAGTTACTTAAAGACTGGAAATTCACCCCTCCACTTT,CASSYLKTGNSPLHF
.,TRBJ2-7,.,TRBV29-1,TGCAGCTTCGTGGGGAGCTCCTACGAGCAGTACTTC,CSFVGSSYEQYF
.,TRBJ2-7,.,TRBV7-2,TGTGCCAGCAGCTTATCGACCGGGGGCCAGCGCGAGCAGTACTTC,CASSLSTGGQREQYF
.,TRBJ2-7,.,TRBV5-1,TGCGCCAGCAAACCGGGACCGAGCCCCTACGAGCAGTACTTC,CASKPGPSPYEQYF
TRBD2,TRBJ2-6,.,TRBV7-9,TGTGCCAGCAGCTTAGGGACTAGCGGCTCTGGGGCCAACGTCCTGACTTTC,CASSLGTSGSGANVLTF
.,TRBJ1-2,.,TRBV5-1,TGCGCCAGCAGTAACTATGGCTACACCTTC,CASSNYGYTF
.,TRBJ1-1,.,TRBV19,TGTGCCAGTAGGGGCAGGAACACTGAAGCTTTCTTT,CASRGRNTEAFF
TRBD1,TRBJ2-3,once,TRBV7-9,TGTGCCAGCAGTTACGCACAGGGGGGTACGCAGTATTTT,CASSYAQGGTQYF
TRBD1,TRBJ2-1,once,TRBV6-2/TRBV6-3,TGTGCCAGCAGCCAACTCCTGGGACAGGGGGAAAGGAATGAGCAGTTCTTC,CASSQLLGQGERNEQFF
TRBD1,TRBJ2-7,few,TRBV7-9,TGTGCCAGCAGCCCACCGGACAGGGTCTCCTACGAGCAGTACTTC,CASSPPDRVSYEQYF
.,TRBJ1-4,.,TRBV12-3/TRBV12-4,TGTGCCAGCAGCGCAGTTACTAATGAAAAACTGTTTTTT,CASSAVTNEKLFF
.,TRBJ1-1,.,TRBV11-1,TGTGCCAGCAGCTCCAGGGTGGACACTGAAGCTTTCTTT,CASSSRVDTEAFF
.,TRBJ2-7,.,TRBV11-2,TGTGCCAGCACCGGGGGGCGGTCCTACGAGCAGTACTTC,CASTGGRSYEQYF
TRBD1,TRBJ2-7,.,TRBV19,TGTGCCAGTAGTAACAGGGGACATTACGAGCAGTACTTC,CASSNRGHYEQYF
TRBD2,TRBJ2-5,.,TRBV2,TGTGCCAGCAGTTCCGGGACTAGCGGGCCGGGGACCCAGTACTTC,CASSSGTSGPGTQYF
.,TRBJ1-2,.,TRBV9,TGTGCCAGCAGCGTAGAAGCCCTCTTGGGGACGGATGGCTACACCTTC,CASSVEALLGTDGYTF